This paragraph covers one T cell receptor (beta chain) sequence. Authors' analysis steps: The assay estimated nucleated cells by amplifying reference gene primers. Generated by immunoSEQ multiplex PCR, the TCRdb table keeps only in-frame clones and is missing some. V, J and clone size reflect that table, while D and trimming were determined from the DNA. The repertoire consists of about 350,000 clones, with around 86% occurring once and the leading ten covering around 6%. The data originate from a study of blood T cell repertoires in COVID-19. The source is a woman in her fifties or sixties with COVID-19, enrolled during active disease. Sequenced material: peripheral blood.

CDR3 sequence (DNA): TGTGCCACCAGTGACCCAGACCCGGCCCAGGGGAGAGAAAAACTGTTTTTT. It codes for CATSDPDPAQGREKLFF. The gene calls are TRBV24-1 and TRBJ1-4; tentative D call: TRBD1 (6 bases). V lost 4 bases and J 8 bases, leaving 22 bases between the germline ends. Germline CDR1 reads KGHDR; CDR2 reads SFDVKD. The CDR3 covers 17 residues.